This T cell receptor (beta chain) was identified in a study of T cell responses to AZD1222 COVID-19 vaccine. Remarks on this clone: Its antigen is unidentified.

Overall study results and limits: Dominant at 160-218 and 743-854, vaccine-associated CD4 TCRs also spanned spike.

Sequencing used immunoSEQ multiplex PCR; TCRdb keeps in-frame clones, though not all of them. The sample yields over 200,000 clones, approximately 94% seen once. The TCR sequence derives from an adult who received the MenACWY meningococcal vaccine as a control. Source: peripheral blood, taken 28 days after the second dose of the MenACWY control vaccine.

The CDR3 DNA reads TGTGCCACCAGCAGAGGTAACAGGGACGGCACTGAAGCTTTCTTT. Its translation is CATSRGNRDGTEAFF. This chain joins TRBV15 and TRBJ1-1; D perhaps matches TRBD1 (6 bases). V shed 1 base and J shed 4 bases, with 13 bases lying between them. The CDR3 loop spans 15 amino acids. Germline V gives CDR1 LNHNV, CDR2 YYDKDF (reference sequence). Complete variable domain (other parts from reference TRBV15 and TRBJ1-1): DAMVIQNPRYQVTQFGKPVTLSCSQTLNHNVMYWYQQKSSQAPKLLFHYYDKDFNNEADTPDNFQSRRPNTSFCFLDIRSPGLGDTAMYLCATSRGNRDGTEAFFGQGTRLTVV.